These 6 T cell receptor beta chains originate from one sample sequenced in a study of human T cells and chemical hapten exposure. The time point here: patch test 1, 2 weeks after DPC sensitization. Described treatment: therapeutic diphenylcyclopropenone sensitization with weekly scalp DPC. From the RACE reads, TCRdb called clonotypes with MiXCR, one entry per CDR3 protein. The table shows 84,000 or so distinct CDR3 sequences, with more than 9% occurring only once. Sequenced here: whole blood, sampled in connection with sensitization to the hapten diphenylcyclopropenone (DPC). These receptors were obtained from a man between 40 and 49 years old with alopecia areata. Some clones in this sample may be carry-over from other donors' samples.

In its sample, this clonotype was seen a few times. The CDR3 protein is CSVAQGNTDTQYF. For the CDR3, the DNA is TGCAGCGTCGCCCAGGGAAACACAGATACGCAGTATTTT. This chain links TRBV29-1 with TRBJ2-3; D possibly corresponds to TRBD1 (5 bases). This CDR3 has 13 amino acids. The germline V gene encodes CDR1 SQVTM and CDR2 ANQGSEA. V was shortened by 6 bases and J by 2 bases, with 12 bases between the two germline ends.

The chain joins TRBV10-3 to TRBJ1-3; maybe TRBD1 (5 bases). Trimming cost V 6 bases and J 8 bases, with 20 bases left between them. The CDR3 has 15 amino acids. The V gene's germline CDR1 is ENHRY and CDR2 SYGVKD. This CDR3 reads CAISEGAEGSDTIYF. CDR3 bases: TGTGCCATCAGCGAAGGGGCCGAAGGCTCCGACACCATATATTTT.

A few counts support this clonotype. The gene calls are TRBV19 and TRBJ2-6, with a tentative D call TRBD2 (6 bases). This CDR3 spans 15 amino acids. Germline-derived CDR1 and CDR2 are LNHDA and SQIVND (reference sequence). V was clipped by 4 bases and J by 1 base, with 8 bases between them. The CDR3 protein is CASSRRESGANVLTF. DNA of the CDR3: TGTGCCAGTAGTAGGCGGGAATCTGGGGCCAACGTCCTGACTTTC.

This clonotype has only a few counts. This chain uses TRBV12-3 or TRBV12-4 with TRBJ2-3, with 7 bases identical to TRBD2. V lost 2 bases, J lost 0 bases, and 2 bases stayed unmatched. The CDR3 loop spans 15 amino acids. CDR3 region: CASSLNSGSTDTQYF. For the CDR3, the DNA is TGTGCCAGCAGTTTAAATAGCGGGAGCACAGATACGCAGTATTTT.

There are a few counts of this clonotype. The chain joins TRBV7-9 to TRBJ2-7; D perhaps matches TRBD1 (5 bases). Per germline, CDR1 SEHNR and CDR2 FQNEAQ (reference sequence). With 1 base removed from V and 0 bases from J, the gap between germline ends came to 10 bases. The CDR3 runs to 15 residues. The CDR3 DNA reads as TGTGCCAGCAGCTTAGATCCAGGGCACTCCTACGAGCAGTACTTC. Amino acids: CASSLDPGHSYEQYF. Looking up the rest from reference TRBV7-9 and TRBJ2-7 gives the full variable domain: DTGVSQNPRHKITKRGQNVTFRCDPISEHNRLYWYRQTLGQGPEFLTYFQNEAQLEKSRLLSDRFSAERPKGSFSTLEIQRTEQGDSAMYLCASSLDPGHSYEQYFGPGTRLTVT.

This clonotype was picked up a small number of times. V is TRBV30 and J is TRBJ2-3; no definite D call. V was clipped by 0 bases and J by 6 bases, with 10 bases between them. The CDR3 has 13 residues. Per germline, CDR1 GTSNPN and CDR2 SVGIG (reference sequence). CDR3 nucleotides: TGTGCCTGGAGTGTTAAAGGTCCCGATACGCAGTATTTT. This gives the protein CAWSVKGPDTQYF.